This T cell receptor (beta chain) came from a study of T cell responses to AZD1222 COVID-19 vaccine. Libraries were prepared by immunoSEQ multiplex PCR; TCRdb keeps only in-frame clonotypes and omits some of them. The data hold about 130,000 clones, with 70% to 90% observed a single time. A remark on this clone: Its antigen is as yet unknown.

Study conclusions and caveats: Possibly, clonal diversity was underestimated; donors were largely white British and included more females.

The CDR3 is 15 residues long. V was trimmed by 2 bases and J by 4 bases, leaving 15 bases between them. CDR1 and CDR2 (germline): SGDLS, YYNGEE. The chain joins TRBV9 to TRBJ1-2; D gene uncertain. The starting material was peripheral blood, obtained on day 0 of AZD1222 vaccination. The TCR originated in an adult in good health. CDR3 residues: CASSVAKPSSYGYTF. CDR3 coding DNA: TGTGCCAGCAGCGTTGCTAAACCCTCCTCCTATGGCTACACCTTC.